Listed here are 9 T cell receptor beta chains from one sample, sequenced in a study of response to subunit inactivated influenza vaccine. TCRdb re-analysed the RT-PCR reads in MiXCR, keeping a single row per CDR3 protein. The sample has roughly 630,000 distinct CDR3 sequences, 12% to 15% seen once. Source: PBMCs from blood, taken 14 days before vaccination. These receptor sequences come from a man aged 45-60 years who received an inactivated influenza vaccine.

In this sample, this clonotype turned up a few times. This chain uses TRBV20-1 with TRBJ2-1; 11 positions agree with TRBD2. Losses at the gene ends were 6 bases for V and 12 bases for J; bases not matched to a gene: 16. Germline V gives CDR1 DFQATT, CDR2 SNEGSKA (reference sequence). This CDR3 comprises 15 residues. The CDR3, as DNA: TGCAGTGCCGATCTTGGGACTAGCGGCCCGCGAGGGCAGTTCTTC. This gives the protein CSADLGTSGPRGQFF.

This clonotype was recorded a few times. The rearrangement uses TRBV6-1 and TRBJ2-7, with D possibly TRBD1 on 6 matching bases. This CDR3 has 14 residues. Trimming shortened V by 6 bases and J by 5 bases, and 17 bases separated the two germline ends. Germline values: CDR1 MNHNS, CDR2 SASEGT. CDR3 nucleotides: TGTGCCAGCAGGGGGGCGATGGGTGCCCACGAGCAGTACTTC. Protein sequence: CASRGAMGAHEQYF.

V gene TRBV6-1 combines with J gene TRBJ1-1; D is unclear. This CDR3 is 10 amino acids long. Germline CDR1 reads MNHNS; CDR2 reads SASEGT. The V end was cut by 11 bases, the J end by 3 bases, with 7 bases between. In DNA form, the CDR3 reads TGTGCCTCCGGGGACACTGAAGCTTTCTTT. Translating it yields CASGDTEAFF.

This chain uses TRBV3-1 with TRBJ2-6; TRBD1 matches 8 bases. The V and J ends lost 4 bases and 0 bases, in that order; junction bases with no gene match: 8. Germline V gives CDR1 LGHDT, CDR2 YNNKEL (reference sequence). This CDR3 is built from 18 residues. CDR3 sequence: CASSPGQGLSSGANVLTF. CDR3 nucleotide sequence: TGTGCCAGCAGCCCCGGACAGGGTCTTTCCTCTGGGGCCAACGTCCTGACTTTC.

The chain couples TRBV5-6 to TRBJ2-1; perhaps TRBD2 as D (5 bases). This CDR3 region has 14 residues. The V end was cut by 1 base, the J end by 3 bases, with 8 bases between. Germline V gene sequence: CDR1 SGHDT, CDR2 YYEEEE. CDR3: CASSLFTSYNEQFF. The CDR3 DNA follows: TGTGCCAGCAGCTTGTTTACTAGCTACAATGAGCAGTTCTTC.

This chain links TRBV7-3 with TRBJ2-7; TRBD1 matches at 7 bases. The CDR3 has 15 residues. Germline CDR1 reads SGHTA; CDR2 reads FQGTGA. J lost 0 bases, V lost 2 bases, and 4 bases had no gene match. The CDR3 DNA is TGTGCCAGCAGCTTACCCGACAGGGTCTCCTACGAGCAGTACTTC. Its protein is CASSLPDRVSYEQYF. Combining the CDR3 with reference TRBV7-3 and TRBJ2-7 gives the whole variable domain GAGVSQTPSNKVTEKGKYVELRCDPISGHTALYWYRQSLGQGPEFLIYFQGTGAADDSGLPNDRFFAVRPEGSVSTLKIQRTERGDSAVYLCASSLPDRVSYEQYFGPGTRLTVT.

V and J are TRBV6-2 or TRBV6-3 and TRBJ1-6; D gene unclear. CDR3 length equals 16 residues. V dropped 2 bases and J dropped 7 bases, with 15 bases sitting between them. Germline lookup yields CDR1 MNHEY and CDR2 SVGEGT. The CDR3 reads CASSYRDIRKNSPLHF. The CDR3 DNA reads as TGTGCCAGCAGTTACCGAGATATCCGGAAAAATTCACCCCTCCACTTT.

The sample holds a few counts of this clonotype. This chain joins TRBV7-9 and TRBJ1-2; maybe TRBD1 (6 bases). Trimming removed 0 bases at V and 4 bases at J, with 12 bases between. Germline CDR1 is SEHNR and CDR2 is FQNEAQ (reference sequence). The CDR3 consists of 15 residues. This chain's CDR3 is CASSLAGRGGYGYTF. The CDR3 coding sequence is TGTGCCAGCAGCTTAGCGGGCAGGGGTGGCTATGGCTACACCTTC.

The chain is built from TRBV18 and TRBJ2-2, with TRBD1 matching over 7 bases. V shed 6 bases and J 4 bases; nucleotides not matched to a gene: 11. The CDR3 extends over 16 amino acids. The germline gives CDR1 KGHSH, CDR2 LQKENI. CDR3 protein: CASSLPGQIITGELFF. The CDR3 DNA follows: TGTGCCAGCTCTCTTCCGGGACAGATAATCACCGGGGAGCTGTTTTTT.